Shown below are 27 T cell receptor beta chains from a single sample sequenced in a study of CD8+CD57+ T cells in acquired aplastic anemia. The patients chosen for sequencing had shown expansion of CD8+CD57+ cells (detected by flow cytometry). TCR beta VDJ and CDR3 were profiled, and genomic DNA was the template. TCRdb reprocessed the reads via MiXCR and lists one record per CDR3 protein. The sample has some 150,000 distinct CDR3 sequences, about 70% seen once. Sequences were obtained from sorted CD4+, CD8+, or CD8+CD57+ T cells (not recorded which) from PBMCs. The source is a human donor with aplastic anemia.

The V call is TRBV7-2, the J call TRBJ1-2, with 10 positions matching TRBD1. The V gene's germline CDR1 is SGHTA and CDR2 FQGNSA. The ends lost 6 bases at V and 3 bases at J; junction bases unmatched: 7. The CDR3 consists of 15 residues. The CDR3 coding sequence is TGTGCCAGCAGTACCGACAGGGGGCGGGACTATGGCTACACCTTC. It codes for CASSTDRGRDYGYTF.

The chain carries TRBV10-3 and TRBJ1-2; no firm D call. CDR3 size: 12 residues. From germline, CDR1 is ENHRY and CDR2 SYGVKD. V gave up 9 bases and J gave up 2 bases, with 10 bases separating them. CDR3 DNA sequence: TGTGCCATTCGGAGAGAAAACTATGGCTACACCTTC. It translates to CAIRRENYGYTF.

The J gene is TRBJ2-5, the V gene TRBV20-1; 7 nucleotides align to TRBD1. V shed 6 bases and J 4 bases; nucleotides not matched to a gene: 11. The CDR3 is made up of 14 amino acids. Germline V gene lookup returns CDR1 DFQATT and CDR2 SNEGSKA (reference sequence). CDR3 DNA sequence: TGCAGTGCCCTTCGTGAATGGGACAGAGAGACCCAGTACTTC. It encodes CSALREWDRETQYF.

The chain employs TRBV19 and TRBJ1-5, with D uncertain. V was trimmed by 7 bases and J by 4 bases, leaving 11 bases between them. The germline V gene encodes CDR1 LNHDA and CDR2 SQIVND (reference sequence). The CDR3 is made up of 13 amino acids. Here the CDR3 reads CASTGRENQPQHF. In DNA form, the CDR3 reads TGTGCCAGTACTGGCCGGGAGAATCAGCCCCAGCATTTT.

Details on this clonotype: Because the CDR3 is missing its conserved closing phenylalanine or tryptophan, this is likely a read error. J is TRBJ2-7 and V is TRBV20-1; D possibly corresponds to TRBD1 (7 bases). Germline V gene sequence: CDR1 DFQATT, CDR2 SNEGSKA (reference sequence). This CDR3 contains 14 residues. V lost 3 bases, J lost 4 bases, and 16 bases lay in between. This CDR3 reads CSASRAGGFYEQYS. DNA of the CDR3: TGCAGTGCTAGTAGGGCAGGGGGGTTTTACGAGCAGTACTCC.

The V and J genes are TRBV11-2 and TRBJ1-5; no clear D. The germline V gene encodes CDR1 SGHAT and CDR2 FQNNGV. This CDR3 is 14 amino acids long. Trimming removed 0 bases at V and 3 bases at J, with 6 bases between. The CDR3 spells CASSLDSFNQPQHF. In nucleotides, the CDR3 is TGTGCCAGCAGCTTAGACAGTTTCAATCAGCCCCAGCATTTT.

This rearrangement joins TRBV7-9 to TRBJ1-4, with D tentatively TRBD1 (5 bases). CDR3 length equals 12 residues. In germline, CDR1 is SEHNR, CDR2 FQNEAQ (reference sequence). The CDR3 region is CATEGVNEKLFF. The CDR3 bases are TGTGCTACTGAAGGGGTTAATGAAAAACTGTTTTTT. Supplemented by reference TRBV7-9 and TRBJ1-4, the full variable domain reads DTGVSQNPRHKITKRGQNVTFRCDPISEHNRLYWYRQTLGQGPEFLTYFQNEAQLEKSRLLSDRFSAERPKGSFSTLEIQRTEQGDSAMYLCATEGVNEKLFFGSGTQLSVL.

The genes are TRBV10-3 and TRBJ2-1; 15 bases line up with TRBD2. CDR1 and CDR2 (germline): ENHRY, SYGVKD. J gave up 9 bases and V 8 bases, and 14 bases lay outside the gene matches. CDR3 length equals 17 residues. The CDR3 loop reads CAIRTSGGERAWGEQFF. CDR3 DNA: TGTGCCATCCGGACTAGCGGGGGGGAGCGGGCGTGGGGTGAGCAGTTCTTC.

Comment on this clonotype: Its ends do not fully match the called genes, so a read error is possible. V usage is TRBV6-4 and J usage is TRBJ2-5; TRBD2 might be the D (8 bases). The CDR3 totals 15 residues. Germline loops: CDR1 MRHNA, CDR2 SNTAGT. The DNA of the CDR3 is TGTGCCAGCAGTCGACAGGGACTAGAGTCAGAGACCCAGTATTTC. Translated: CASSRQGLESETQYF.

The gene calls are TRBV14 and TRBJ2-7, with D possibly TRBD2 on 5 matching bases. The germline V gene encodes CDR1 SGHDN and CDR2 FVKESK. The V and J ends lost 4 bases and 6 bases respectively, with 10 bases between them. The CDR3 extends over 12 amino acids. CDR3 amino acids: CASSPSGVEQYF. DNA of the CDR3: TGTGCCAGCAGCCCTTCCGGGGTCGAGCAGTACTTC.

The chain uses TRBV20-1 and TRBJ2-3; TRBD2 agrees at 8 bases. V gave up 8 bases and J gave up 5 bases; unmatched junction bases: 6. Germline lookup yields CDR1 DFQATT and CDR2 SNEGSKA (reference sequence). The CDR3 sequence is 12 residues long. The CDR3 coding sequence is TGCAGTCCCCGGGGGGGCAAAGATACGCAGTATTTT. As protein: CSPRGGKDTQYF.

The chain uses TRBV15 and TRBJ2-7, with D possibly TRBD1 on 6 matching bases. The CDR3 contains 13 residues. With 3 bases removed from V and 2 bases from J, the gap between germline ends came to 8 bases. Germline-derived CDR1 and CDR2 are LNHNV and YYDKDF (reference sequence). This CDR3 reads CATSSRGPYEQYF. In nucleotides, the CDR3 is TGTGCCACCAGCAGCAGGGGCCCCTACGAGCAGTACTTC.

V gene TRBV6-4 combines with J gene TRBJ2-7; TRBD1 agrees at 8 bases. Germline CDR1 MRHNA, CDR2 SNTAGT. This CDR3 comprises 16 residues. V lost 2 bases to trimming and J lost 3 bases; unmatched junction nucleotides: 9. The CDR3 region is CASSDPVGQGGYEQYF. The CDR3 nucleotides are TGTGCCAGCAGTGACCCGGTTGGACAGGGAGGCTACGAGCAGTACTTC.

V is TRBV20-1 and J is TRBJ2-5, with a weak D call TRBD2 (7 bases). The CDR3 contains 14 residues. Trimming stripped 6 bases from V and 3 bases from J, with 17 bases between. Germline loops: CDR1 DFQATT, CDR2 SNEGSKA (reference sequence). In DNA, the CDR3 is TGCAGTGCCCTGGTGACGGGGGGCGAAGAGACCCAGTACTTC. Translation gives CSALVTGGEETQYF.

This sequence joins TRBV5-6 and TRBJ1-5; D gene unclear. Per the germline V gene, CDR1 is SGHDT and CDR2 is YYEEEE. This CDR3 is 18 amino acids long. With 5 bases removed from V and 2 bases from J, the gap between germline ends came to 23 bases. The CDR3 spells CASSSFTAGFIGNQPQHF. For the CDR3, the DNA is TGTGCCAGCAGTAGCTTTACCGCGGGATTTATTGGCAATCAGCCCCAGCATTTT.

The CDR3, as DNA: TGCAGTGCTAGAGATGGGGGTTCCGGGGAGCTGTTTTTT. This gives the protein CSARDGGSGELFF. The chain couples TRBV20-1 to TRBJ2-2; either TRBD1 or TRBD2 may supply D (5 bases each). CDR1 and CDR2 (germline): DFQATT, SNEGSKA (reference sequence). CDR3 length equals 13 residues. Trimming shortened V by 0 bases and J by 6 bases, and 8 bases separated the two germline ends.

This chain connects TRBV7-8 to TRBJ1-4; D not resolved. The CDR3 is 13 amino acids. The germline V gene has CDR1 SGHVS and CDR2 FQNEAQ. Trimming left V 5 bases short and J 7 bases short, with 11 bases between. The CDR3 spells CASSPTPPEKLFF. CDR3 DNA sequence: TGTGCCAGCAGCCCAACTCCCCCTGAAAAACTGTTTTTT. Complete variable domain (other parts from reference TRBV7-8 and TRBJ1-4): GAGVSQSPRYKVAKRGQDVALRCDPISGHVSLFWYQQALGQGPEFLTYFQNEAQLDKSGLPSDRFFAERPEGSVSTLKIQRTQQEDSAVYLCASSPTPPEKLFFGSGTQLSVL.

The rearrangement links TRBV20-1 to TRBJ2-2, with D maybe TRBD1 (5 bases). Germline V gene sequence: CDR1 DFQATT, CDR2 SNEGSKA (reference sequence). This CDR3 has 13 amino acids. V was pared by 4 bases and J by 4 bases, with 10 bases between. The CDR3 DNA is TGCAGTGCTAAAGTACAGGTCACCGGGGAGCTGTTTTTT. It yields the protein CSAKVQVTGELFF.

This sequence joins TRBV7-7 and TRBJ2-5; the match to TRBD2 covers 12 bases. The CDR3 loop spans 16 amino acids. Germline CDR1 SSHAT, CDR2 FNYEAQ (reference sequence). Losses at the gene ends were 5 bases for V and 5 bases for J; bases not matched to a gene: 9. CDR3 bases: TGTGCCAGCAGCCCGCGGGCTAGCGGGGGGGCTGAGACCCAGTACTTC. Amino acids: CASSPRASGGAETQYF.

This clonotype is a singleton in its sample. This chain uses TRBV5-1 with TRBJ1-1; maybe TRBD1 (6 bases). With 4 bases removed from V and 5 bases from J, the gap between germline ends came to 9 bases. The CDR3 contains 12 residues. Germline V gene lookup returns CDR1 SGHRS and CDR2 YFSETQ. The CDR3 spells CASSARGTEAFF. The CDR3 DNA reads as TGCGCCAGCAGCGCAAGGGGGACTGAAGCTTTCTTT.

The chain has TRBV10-3 and TRBJ2-2; D gene ambiguous. The CDR3 is 14 amino acids. Trimming shortened V by 3 bases and J by 6 bases, and 11 bases separated the two germline ends. From germline, CDR1 is ENHRY and CDR2 SYGVKD. Written as DNA, the CDR3 is TGTGCCATCAGTGATATGTCGCAAGCCGGGGAGCTGTTTTTT. This translates into CAISDMSQAGELFF.

The gene calls are TRBV6-4 and TRBJ2-3; 10 bases line up with TRBD2. J was trimmed by 2 bases and V by 4 bases; bases with no gene match: 9. The CDR3 covers 17 residues. The germline CDR1 and CDR2 sequences are MRHNA and SNTAGT. This CDR3 is CASSGTGLAQATDTQYF. CDR3 DNA sequence: TGTGCCAGCAGTGGGACGGGACTAGCGCAGGCCACAGATACGCAGTATTTT.

The chain recombines TRBV7-2 with TRBJ2-7, with 8 bases aligning to TRBD2. Germline values: CDR1 SGHTA, CDR2 FQGNSA. This CDR3 is 16 amino acids long. V lost 8 bases to trimming and J lost 3 bases; unmatched junction nucleotides: 15. The CDR3 DNA follows: TGTGCCAGCTCACCCTCACTAGCGGCGACATTCTACGAGCAGTACTTC. It encodes CASSPSLAATFYEQYF. Full variable domain (missing parts from reference TRBV7-2 and TRBJ2-7): GAGVSQSPSNKVTEKGKDVELRCDPISGHTALYWYRQSLGQGLEFLIYFQGNSAPDKSGLPSDRFSAERTGGSVSTLTIQRTQQEDSAVYLCASSPSLAATFYEQYFGPGTRLTVT.

This clonotype was detected a few times. The chain links TRBV5-1 to TRBJ2-5, with 12 bases fitting TRBD2. This CDR3 spans 15 amino acids. Germline lookup yields CDR1 SGHRS and CDR2 YFSETQ. The ends lost 6 bases at V and 5 bases at J; junction bases unmatched: 8. The CDR3: CASTVGLAGGETQYF. The CDR3 DNA is TGCGCCAGCACCGTGGGCCTAGCGGGAGGGGAGACCCAGTACTTC.

This clonotype was seen more than once but under ten times. V and J are TRBV7-8 and TRBJ1-5, with D unresolved. Germline values: CDR1 SGHVS, CDR2 FQNEAQ. CDR3 size: 16 residues. Trimming shortened V by 1 base and J by 1 base, and 11 bases separated the two germline ends. In DNA, the CDR3 is TGTGCCAGCAGCTTAGGTCAATCACTCAGCAATCAGCCCCAGCATTTT. Translated, it gives CASSLGQSLSNQPQHF.

This chain connects TRBV10-1 to TRBJ1-1, with D hard to call. Between the trimmed V and J ends, which lost 8 bases and 4 bases, there was a span of 20 bases. Per germline, CDR1 WNHNN and CDR2 SYGVQD (reference sequence). The CDR3 runs to 15 residues. CDR3 nucleotides: TGCGCCAGCCCCGGCACCCCGTCGGGAACCACTGAAGCTTTCTTT. This sequence encodes CASPGTPSGTTEAFF.

This chain joins TRBV7-2 and TRBJ2-5; perhaps TRBD1 as D (6 bases). Germline V gives CDR1 SGHTA, CDR2 FQGNSA. Trimming pared 3 bases from V and 5 bases from J, leaving 16 bases between. CDR3 size: 15 residues. The CDR3 here is CASSLGLGGWETQYF. In DNA, the CDR3 is TGTGCCAGCAGCTTGGGGTTAGGGGGTTGGGAGACCCAGTACTTC.